The clone carrying this TCR beta chain has a count of ten or more. Its target is not known. The data were taken from a study of T cell repertoires in cytomegalovirus infection. Study information: Public TCR beta signatures indicated both CMV infection and matching HLA type.

One entry per CDR3 protein results from TCRdb running MiXCR on the reads. This sample has a few hundred thousand distinct CDR3 sequences; approximately 25% occur once, and the top ten carry roughly 13%. Overall study findings and caveats: The ex vivo response showed dominance by HLA-C-restricted CMV-specific TCR beta clonotypes.

Germline V CDR1 and CDR2: ENHRY, SYGVKD. CDR3 size: 14 residues. V was pared by 11 bases and J by 0 bases, with 14 bases between. The origin of this receptor is a human donor in good health (CMV status not recorded). Some clones in this sample may be carry-over from other donors' samples. This chain joins TRBV10-3 and TRBJ2-1; D not resolved. The starting material was cultured PBMCs, obtained from culture after CMV antigen stimulation. The CDR3 region is CAAAQGNSYNEQFF. Here the CDR3 DNA reads TGTGCCGCGGCTCAAGGGAACTCCTACAATGAGCAGTTCTTC.